This T cell receptor beta chain was identified during a study of T-cell memory formation after mild COVID-19 (dated by TCRdb to the early 2020s). In the study overall: Most TCR sequence clusters were specific to one of the two donors. Two young, previously healthy adult volunteers made up the cohort, one male and one female. In two donors, T-cell clones that expanded and contracted after mild COVID-19 were tracked by sequencing TCRalpha and TCRbeta repertoires over time.

Study-wide findings and limitations: Only two mild cases were covered by the study, and larger cohorts that include severe cases with pre-infection samples were considered necessary. SARS-CoV-2 specificity of the second-wave clones peaking on day 37 was not confirmed. Clones contracting from day 15 to 85 had balanced CD4/CD8 phenotypes, while a second wave expanding from day 15 to 37 was biased towards CD4+. Some responding clones were detected in pre-infection memory, suggesting pre-existing cross-reactive memory T cells joined the SARS-CoV-2 response. Contracting CD4+ clones were found mainly in CM and EM memory subsets, while CD8+ clones were enriched in EMRA.

Ficoll-Paque density gradient centrifugation was used to isolate PBMCs. The CDR3 runs 16 residues from the cysteine to the phenylalanine. The CDR3 DNA has 48 bases and is translated from base 1. Looking up the germline V gene (reference sequence) yields CDR1 LNHNV and CDR2 YYDKDF. V and J are truncated by 2 bases and 0 bases respectively, leaving an intervening sequence of 8 bases. The listed sequencing device is Illumina NovaSeq 6000. TCRalpha and TCRbeta cDNA libraries were constructed by 5'RACE with constant-segment primers, with sample barcodes and unique molecular identifiers being introduced. Trizol reagent was used to extract RNA from every sample. Amplification of the libraries took two PCR steps, and the second step added a second sample barcode plus Illumina TruSeq adapters. Sequencing of libraries was performed on an Illumina NovaSeq with 2 x 150 bp paired-end reads. The authors processed their data as follows. Reads were demultiplexed and collapsed into UMI-guided consensus sequences with migec v1.2.7. With mixcr v2.1.11, UMI consensuses were aligned to TRA and TRB V and J templates and assembled into clonotypes. Expanded or contracted clonotypes were those called significant by both edgeR and NoisET, with noise models trained on biological replicates. For edgeR calls, the cutoffs were a false discovery rate-adjusted p below 0.01 and a log2 fold-change threshold of 1. As an exploratory analysis of dynamics, PCA with hierarchical clustering was applied to max-normalized trajectories of the 1000 most abundant clonotypes. Separately sequenced CD4+ and CD8+ repertoires were used to assign a CD4 or CD8 phenotype to each responding clone. The public sequencing data were trimmed at Q25 with fastp and processed into clonotypes with MiXCR by TCRdb, which kept only in-frame beta chains. Under each unique CDR3 protein, matching rows form one entry showing the most common genes and DNA. The V and J calls and clone size come from TCRdb's table, not from the authors' own analysis. The sample table shows 350,000 to 500,000 distinct CDR3 sequences, and less than 25% are seen once. The top ten clonotypes cover around 13% of the sample.

Remarks on this clonotype: The antigen it binds to is not known. No base quality values were provided; no much bigger clone lies one nucleotide off.

The V and J genes are TRBV15 and TRBJ2-6, with the D gene uncertain. The sequence was obtained from an adult woman who had mild COVID-19 (a few samples of this study predate the infection). The sample titles of this study are shuffled in the database, so cell type and time point are left out; the donor was told from shared clones. The sample taken for sequencing was PBMCs or a T cell subset sorted from them (not recorded which). The DNA sequence is TGTGCCACCAGCAGAACTACCCTCTCTGGGGCCAACGTCCTGACTTTC. Translated, it gives CATSRTTLSGANVLTF.